A selection of T cell receptor beta chains follows, all from one sample in a study of T cell repertoires in cytomegalovirus infection. These receptors have no identified antigens. MiXCR, run by TCRdb on the reads, gives a single entry per CDR3 protein. Counted here are about 68,000 distinct CDR3 sequences, approximately 22% occurring once; the ten biggest clones make up around 79%. Material for sequencing was PBMCs, sequenced either directly or after in vitro stimulation (not recorded which). The source of these receptors is a human donor in good health (CMV status not recorded). Some clones in this sample may be carry-over from other donors' samples. The CDR3 runs from the conserved cysteine through the conserved F or W. The D gene is left open where the match is weak. A row's size may be missing; if present it is once, few, many or a size class.

v_gene: TRBV12-3/TRBV12-4; d_gene: TRBD1; j_gene: TRBJ1-1; abundance: .; CDR3aa: CASSSPGQGWVAFF; CDR3nt: TGTGCCAGCAGCTCCCCGGGACAGGGGTGGGTAGCTTTCTTT
v_gene: TRBV4-1; d_gene: .; j_gene: TRBJ1-2; abundance: .; CDR3aa: CASSQGDGYTF; CDR3nt: TGCGCCAGCAGCCAAGGAGATGGCTACACCTTC
v_gene: TRBV7-2; d_gene: TRBD1; j_gene: TRBJ1-1; abundance: .; CDR3aa: CASSLGDRVAFF; CDR3nt: TGTGCCAGCAGCTTAGGGGACAGGGTGGCTTTCTTT
v_gene: TRBV7-6; d_gene: .; j_gene: TRBJ1-2; abundance: many; CDR3aa: CASSRMGGGSYGYTF; CDR3nt: TGTGCCAGCAGCAGGATGGGGGGCGGCAGCTATGGCTACACCTTC
v_gene: TRBV15; d_gene: TRBD1; j_gene: TRBJ2-5; abundance: few; CDR3aa: CATSRDLLQGAGETQYF; CDR3nt: TGTGCCACCAGCAGAGACCTCCTACAGGGGGCGGGAGAGACCCAGTACTTC
v_gene: TRBV12-3/TRBV12-4; d_gene: .; j_gene: TRBJ2-3; abundance: few; CDR3aa: CASRPPSASDTQYF; CDR3nt: TGTGCCAGCAGGCCCCCCTCGGCATCAGATACGCAGTATTTT
v_gene: TRBV5-5; d_gene: TRBD2; j_gene: TRBJ2-1; abundance: .; CDR3aa: CASSLASGRNEQFF; CDR3nt: TGTGCCAGCAGCTTGGCTAGCGGGCGAAATGAGCAGTTCTTC
v_gene: TRBV7-2; d_gene: .; j_gene: TRBJ1-1; abundance: many; CDR3aa: CASSFRSVNTEAFF; CDR3nt: TGTGCCAGCAGCTTTAGAAGTGTCAACACTGAAGCTTTCTTT
v_gene: TRBV7-6; d_gene: .; j_gene: TRBJ1-6; abundance: .; CDR3aa: CASSLGREPLHF; CDR3nt: TGTGCCAGCAGCTTAGGGCGGGAACCCCTCCACTTT
v_gene: TRBV7-2; d_gene: .; j_gene: TRBJ1-6; abundance: few; CDR3aa: CASSLARRADSPLHF; CDR3nt: TGTGCCAGCAGCTTAGCAAGAAGGGCGGATTCACCCCTCCACTTT
v_gene: TRBV7-2; d_gene: TRBD1; j_gene: TRBJ1-2; abundance: many; CDR3aa: CASSFRQGVSYGYTF; CDR3nt: TGTGCCAGCAGCTTTAGACAGGGGGTTAGCTATGGCTACACCTTC
v_gene: TRBV5-6; d_gene: .; j_gene: TRBJ1-4; abundance: .; CDR3aa: CASSPAGYVEKLFF; CDR3nt: TGTGCCAGCAGCCCTGCGGGATATGTGGAAAAACTGTTTTTT
v_gene: TRBV7-2; d_gene: .; j_gene: TRBJ2-5; abundance: many; CDR3aa: CASSLTRLETQYF; CDR3nt: TGTGCCAGCAGCTTAACTCGCTTGGAGACCCAGTACTTC
v_gene: TRBV7-6; d_gene: TRBD2; j_gene: TRBJ2-5; abundance: many; CDR3aa: CASSPTGTSGGGTQYF; CDR3nt: TGTGCCAGCAGCCCGACCGGGACTAGCGGGGGGGGGACCCAGTACTTC
v_gene: TRBV11-2; d_gene: .; j_gene: TRBJ2-3; abundance: many; CDR3aa: CASSLWDTKTDTQYF; CDR3nt: TGTGCCAGCAGCTTATGGGACACGAAAACAGATACGCAGTATTTT
v_gene: TRBV7-9; d_gene: .; j_gene: TRBJ2-2; abundance: few; CDR3aa: CASSLGGVTGELFF; CDR3nt: TGTGCCAGCAGCTTAGGGGGAGTGACCGGGGAGCTGTTTTTT
v_gene: TRBV10-1; d_gene: .; j_gene: TRBJ2-5; abundance: .; CDR3aa: CASSELGAQETQYF; CDR3nt: TGCGCCAGCAGTGAGTTGGGGGCACAAGAGACCCAGTACTTC
v_gene: TRBV2; d_gene: .; j_gene: TRBJ2-1; abundance: .; CDR3aa: CATPLRRNNEQFF; CDR3nt: TGTGCGACACCCCTTCGACGGAACAATGAGCAGTTCTTC
v_gene: TRBV7-2; d_gene: .; j_gene: TRBJ2-6; abundance: many; CDR3aa: CASSSTGSGGANVLTF; CDR3nt: TGTGCCAGCAGCTCAACAGGGTCGGGAGGGGCCAACGTCCTGACTTTC
v_gene: TRBV7-2; d_gene: .; j_gene: TRBJ2-3; abundance: many; CDR3aa: CASRSRDRTDTQYF; CDR3nt: TGTGCCAGCAGGAGTAGAGACCGCACAGATACGCAGTATTTT
v_gene: TRBV6-2/TRBV6-3; d_gene: TRBD2; j_gene: TRBJ2-1; abundance: many; CDR3aa: CASSLFSGTRVRHEQFF; CDR3nt: TGTGCCAGCAGTCTTTTCTCCGGGACTAGAGTTCGCCATGAGCAGTTCTTC
v_gene: TRBV19; d_gene: TRBD2; j_gene: TRBJ2-5; abundance: few; CDR3aa: CASSIGLAGVETQYF; CDR3nt: TGTGCCAGTAGTATTGGCCTAGCGGGAGTAGAGACCCAGTACTTC
v_gene: TRBV7-8; d_gene: .; j_gene: TRBJ2-1; abundance: .; CDR3aa: CASSPGSASILYNEQFF; CDR3nt: TGTGCCAGCAGCCCAGGGTCGGCTAGCATCCTCTACAATGAGCAGTTCTTC
v_gene: TRBV30; d_gene: .; j_gene: TRBJ1-5; abundance: .; CDR3aa: CAWSGAARGGQPQHF; CDR3nt: TGTGCCTGGAGTGGGGCAGCCCGGGGTGGTCAGCCCCAGCATTTT
v_gene: TRBV7-7; d_gene: .; j_gene: TRBJ2-5; abundance: many; CDR3aa: CASSQDRGETQYF; CDR3nt: TGTGCTAGCAGCCAGGACCGCGGGGAGACCCAGTACTTC
v_gene: TRBV6-5; d_gene: .; j_gene: TRBJ1-5; abundance: .; CDR3aa: CASSYRNQPQHF; CDR3nt: TGTGCCAGCAGCTACAGGAATCAGCCCCAGCATTTT
v_gene: TRBV12-3/TRBV12-4; d_gene: .; j_gene: TRBJ2-3; abundance: .; CDR3aa: CASSTNSDTQYF; CDR3nt: TGTGCCAGCAGTACCAATTCAGATACGCAGTATTTT
v_gene: TRBV5-3; d_gene: .; j_gene: TRBJ1-2; abundance: .; CDR3aa: CASSLGTTRDGYTF; CDR3nt: TGTGCCAGCAGCTTGGGGACCACGAGGGATGGCTACACCTTC
v_gene: TRBV5-4; d_gene: TRBD1; j_gene: TRBJ1-3; abundance: few; CDR3aa: CASSWAGQGAFGNTIYF; CDR3nt: TGTGCCAGCAGCTGGGCTGGACAGGGTGCTTTCGGAAACACCATATATTTT
v_gene: TRBV19; d_gene: .; j_gene: TRBJ1-2; abundance: .; CDR3aa: CASSIGRNYGYTF; CDR3nt: TGTGCCAGTAGTATAGGCCGGAACTATGGCTACACCTTC
v_gene: TRBV7-2; d_gene: .; j_gene: TRBJ1-5; abundance: .; CDR3aa: CASSLARLSNQPQHF; CDR3nt: TGTGCCAGCAGCTTAGCGCGGTTGAGCAATCAGCCCCAGCATTTT
v_gene: TRBV4-3; d_gene: .; j_gene: TRBJ1-2; abundance: few; CDR3aa: CASSQVHQGKAPYGYTF; CDR3nt: TGCGCCAGCAGCCAAGTACATCAGGGCAAAGCACCCTATGGCTACACCTTC
v_gene: TRBV19; d_gene: TRBD2; j_gene: TRBJ2-1; abundance: .; CDR3aa: CASSPQGLAGVGNEQFF; CDR3nt: TGTGCCAGTAGTCCCCAAGGACTAGCGGGAGTTGGAAATGAGCAGTTCTTC
v_gene: TRBV7-2; d_gene: .; j_gene: TRBJ1-5; abundance: many; CDR3aa: CASSLAGPWEPQHF; CDR3nt: TGTGCCAGCAGCTTAGCGGGGCCTTGGGAGCCCCAGCATTTT
v_gene: TRBV12-3/TRBV12-4; d_gene: .; j_gene: TRBJ1-5; abundance: few; CDR3aa: CASSFPDQPQHF; CDR3nt: TGTGCCAGCAGTTTTCCCGATCAGCCCCAGCATTTT
v_gene: TRBV5-1; d_gene: .; j_gene: TRBJ2-1; abundance: .; CDR3aa: CASSLTAGRGRFF; CDR3nt: TGCGCCAGCAGCTTAACAGCAGGACGGGGTCGGTTCTTC
v_gene: TRBV12-3/TRBV12-4; d_gene: .; j_gene: TRBJ1-2; abundance: .; CDR3aa: CASSRKGEELGYTF; CDR3nt: TGTGCCAGCTCCCGAAAAGGGGAAGAGCTTGGCTACACCTTC
v_gene: TRBV7-2; d_gene: TRBD2; j_gene: TRBJ2-5; abundance: many; CDR3aa: CASSLFASGRAGETQYF; CDR3nt: TGTGCCAGCAGCTTATTTGCTAGCGGGAGGGCCGGGGAGACCCAGTACTTC
v_gene: TRBV7-9; d_gene: .; j_gene: TRBJ2-1; abundance: .; CDR3aa: CASSWGSYNEQFF; CDR3nt: TGTGCCAGCAGCTGGGGATCTTACAATGAGCAGTTCTTC
v_gene: TRBV6-1; d_gene: .; j_gene: TRBJ1-6; abundance: .; CDR3aa: CASRRRTADNSPLHF; CDR3nt: TGTGCCAGCAGACGCCGGACGGCTGATAATTCACCCCTCCACTTT
v_gene: TRBV4-3; d_gene: .; j_gene: TRBJ1-6; abundance: .; CDR3aa: CASSQVTYSDSPLHF; CDR3nt: TGCGCCAGCAGCCAAGTCACTTATTCGGATTCACCCCTCCACTTT